The T cell receptor beta chain under discussion was sequenced for a study of T cells after yellow fever vaccination. Broader study findings: Abundant clonotypes from the bulk population could get into FACS-sorted repertoires as contaminants. Subsequent booster samples again held most clones from primary vaccination (under 98% CD4, 88% CD8). The secondary response peaked faster, at day 5 versus 15, but was weaker.

A single record per CDR3 protein comes from TCRdb applying MiXCR to the 5' RACE reads. The sample records around 530,000 distinct CDR3 sequences, about 17% being singletons. Germline loops: CDR1 LGHNA, CDR2 YNFKEQ. The CDR3 is 13 amino acids. V lost 0 bases and J lost 8, with 7 bases in between. Regarding this clonotype: Its antigen is unknown.

Material: PBMCs, obtained around 5 days after the first yellow fever vaccination. The chain carries TRBV4-2 and TRBJ2-2; D gene ambiguous. This TCR derives from a man between 18 and 29 years old who received the YFV17D yellow fever vaccine. The CDR3 DNA reads TGTGCCAGCAGCCAAGACTCGAAGGGGGAGCTGTTTTTT. Residues: CASSQDSKGELFF.